These 10 T cell receptor beta chains were all obtained from the same sample, sequenced in a study of blood T cell repertoires in COVID-19. Using immunoSEQ multiplex PCR, the repertoire was profiled, and TCRdb retains in-frame clones only, with some absent. This repertoire shows about 200,000 clones, 70% to 90% found once; its top ten account for 0.9% to 0.95%. Material for sequencing was peripheral blood. These receptors were collected from a man between 60 and 70 years old with COVID-19, enrolled during active disease.

This rearrangement joins TRBV15 to TRBJ1-5; tentative D call: TRBD1 (6 bases). This CDR3 comprises 16 residues. V was clipped by 0 bases and J by 5 bases, with 14 bases between them. In germline, CDR1 is LNHNV, CDR2 YYDKDF (reference sequence). The CDR3 here is CATSRDRTGTHQPQHF. DNA for the CDR3: TGTGCCACCAGCAGAGATCGTACAGGGACCCATCAGCCCCAGCATTTT.

V gene TRBV27 combines with J gene TRBJ2-2; D is possibly TRBD1 (5 bases). Germline V CDR1 and CDR2: MNHEY, SMNVEV (reference sequence). The CDR3 runs to 17 residues. V lost 4 bases and J lost 9, with 24 bases in between. The CDR3 DNA reads TGTGCCAGCAGTTCCCGTTTCCCTGGCAGGGTCGCTCGGGAGCTGTTTTTT. Translated, it gives CASSSRFPGRVARELFF.

The chain employs TRBV28 and TRBJ1-5, with a weak D call TRBD1 (5 bases). V shed 3 bases and J shed 5 bases, with 11 bases lying between them. Germline-derived CDR1 and CDR2 are MDHEN and SYDVKM. This CDR3 contains 14 residues. The CDR3 is CASSFGGSDQPQHF. In nucleotides, the CDR3 is TGTGCCAGCAGTTTTGGGGGGTCTGATCAGCCCCAGCATTTT.

V and J are TRBV7-9 and TRBJ1-3; 8 bases match TRBD1. After removal of 5 bases from V and 9 bases from J, the junction contained 6 bases not matched to a gene. The length of the CDR3 is 13 residues. Germline assignment: CDR1 SEHNR and CDR2 FQNEAQ (reference sequence). CDR3 sequence reads: CASSLQGVGTIYF. The CDR3 coding sequence is TGTGCCAGCAGCCTACAGGGGGTGGGCACCATATATTTT.

The genes are TRBV6-5 and TRBJ1-5; perhaps TRBD1 as D (5 bases). The CDR3 covers 15 residues. Germline assignment: CDR1 MNHEY and CDR2 SVGAGI. V shed 6 bases and J shed 0 bases, with 12 bases lying between them. DNA for the CDR3: TGTGCCAGCAGAAGACAGAAAAATAGCAATCAGCCCCAGCATTTT. Translated: CASRRQKNSNQPQHF.

The chain combines TRBV19 with TRBJ2-2; 7 bases align to TRBD2. Germline V gene lookup returns CDR1 LNHDA and CDR2 SQIVND (reference sequence). CDR3 length equals 15 residues. V was clipped by 2 bases and J by 5 bases; unmatched bases: 5. CDR3 amino acids: CASSIFRGETGELFF. The CDR3 DNA reads TGTGCCAGTAGTATATTTCGGGGGGAGACCGGGGAGCTGTTTTTT.

The rearrangement joins TRBV27 to TRBJ2-1, with 12 bases that match TRBD2. This CDR3 is built from 16 residues. The V gene's germline CDR1 is MNHEY and CDR2 SMNVEV (reference sequence). V dropped 5 bases and J dropped 7; count of bases not matched to a gene: 9. This CDR3 reads CASSGRTSGMGNEQFF. CDR3 bases: TGTGCCAGCAGTGGTAGGACTAGCGGGATGGGGAATGAGCAGTTCTTC.

V and J are TRBV6-5 and TRBJ1-2, with 8 positions matching TRBD1. This CDR3 has 15 amino acids. From germline, CDR1 is MNHEY and CDR2 SVGAGI. V dropped 0 bases and J dropped 4; count of bases not matched to a gene: 4. The CDR3 nucleotides read TGTGCCAGCAGTTACTCCCGGGACAGGATCTATGGCTACACCTTC. This translates into CASSYSRDRIYGYTF.

This clone came up once. The CDR3 DNA reads TGTGCCAGCTCACCACGAGATGGCAATCAGCCCCAGCATTTT. Its protein product is CASSPRDGNQPQHF. The chain uses TRBV18 and TRBJ1-5; D is ambiguous. The germline V and J ends were trimmed by 1 base and 2 bases, with 6 bases remaining between them. Germline V CDR1 and CDR2: KGHSH, LQKENI. The CDR3 sequence is 14 residues long.

This rearrangement joins TRBV19 to TRBJ1-1; D is possibly TRBD1 (6 bases). CDR3 length: 13 residues. V lost 6 bases to trimming and J lost 2 bases, with 10 bases between them. The germline V gene encodes CDR1 LNHDA and CDR2 SQIVND (reference sequence). The CDR3 DNA reads TGTGCCAGTAGGATACAGGGAAACACTGAAGCTTTCTTT. Translated, it gives CASRIQGNTEAFF.